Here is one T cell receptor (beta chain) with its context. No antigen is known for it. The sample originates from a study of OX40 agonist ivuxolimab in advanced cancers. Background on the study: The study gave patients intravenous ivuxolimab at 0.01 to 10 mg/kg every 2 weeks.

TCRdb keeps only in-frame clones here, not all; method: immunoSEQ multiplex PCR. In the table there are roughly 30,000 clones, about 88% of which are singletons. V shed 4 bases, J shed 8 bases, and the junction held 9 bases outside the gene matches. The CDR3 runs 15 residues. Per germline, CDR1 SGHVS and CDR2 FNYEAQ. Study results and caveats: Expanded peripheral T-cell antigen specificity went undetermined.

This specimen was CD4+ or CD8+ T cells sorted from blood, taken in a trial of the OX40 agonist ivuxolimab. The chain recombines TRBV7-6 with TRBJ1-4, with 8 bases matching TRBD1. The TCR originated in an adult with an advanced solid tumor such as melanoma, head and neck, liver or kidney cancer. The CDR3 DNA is TGTGCCAGCAGCTCAGGGACAGGCATTAGGGAAAAACTGTTTTTT. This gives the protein CASSSGTGIREKLFF.